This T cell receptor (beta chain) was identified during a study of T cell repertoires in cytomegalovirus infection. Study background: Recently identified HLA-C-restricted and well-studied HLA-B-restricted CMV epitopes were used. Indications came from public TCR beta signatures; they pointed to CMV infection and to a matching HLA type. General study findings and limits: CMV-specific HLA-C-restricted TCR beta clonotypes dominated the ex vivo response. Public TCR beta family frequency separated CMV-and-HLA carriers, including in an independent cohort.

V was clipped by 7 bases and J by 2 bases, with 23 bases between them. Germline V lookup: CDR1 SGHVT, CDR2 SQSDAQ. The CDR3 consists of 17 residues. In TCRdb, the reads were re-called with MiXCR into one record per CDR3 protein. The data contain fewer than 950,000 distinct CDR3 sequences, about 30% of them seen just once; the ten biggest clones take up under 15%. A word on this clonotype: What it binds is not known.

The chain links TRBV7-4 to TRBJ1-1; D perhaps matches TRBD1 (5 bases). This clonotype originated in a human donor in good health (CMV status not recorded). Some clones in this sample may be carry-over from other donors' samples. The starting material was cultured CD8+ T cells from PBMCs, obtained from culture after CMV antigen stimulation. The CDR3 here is CASIETITDRPNTEAFF. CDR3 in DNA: TGTGCCAGCATCGAGACGATCACCGACAGACCTAACACTGAAGCTTTCTTT. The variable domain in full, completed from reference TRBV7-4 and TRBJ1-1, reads GAGVSQSPRYKVAKRGRDVALRCDSISGHVTLYWYRQTLGQGSEVLTYSQSDAQRDKSGRPSGRFSAERPERSVSTLKIQRTEQGDSAVYLCASIETITDRPNTEAFFGQGTRLTVV.